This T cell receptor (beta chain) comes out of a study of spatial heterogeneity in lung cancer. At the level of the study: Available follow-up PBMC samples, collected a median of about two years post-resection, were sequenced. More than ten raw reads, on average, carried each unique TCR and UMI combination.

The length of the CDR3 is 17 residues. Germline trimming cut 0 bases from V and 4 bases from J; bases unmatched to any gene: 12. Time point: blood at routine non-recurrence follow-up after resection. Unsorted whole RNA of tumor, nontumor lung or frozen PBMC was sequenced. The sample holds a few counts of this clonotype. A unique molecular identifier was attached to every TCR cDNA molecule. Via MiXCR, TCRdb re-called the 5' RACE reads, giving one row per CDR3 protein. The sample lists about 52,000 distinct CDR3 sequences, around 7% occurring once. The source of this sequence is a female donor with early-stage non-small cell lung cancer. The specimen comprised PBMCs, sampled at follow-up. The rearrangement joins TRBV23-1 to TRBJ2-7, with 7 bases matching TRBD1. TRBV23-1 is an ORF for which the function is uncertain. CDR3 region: CASSQSSSGTATYEQYF. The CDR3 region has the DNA TGCGCCAGCAGTCAATCCTCTTCCGGGACAGCGACTTACGAGCAGTACTTC.